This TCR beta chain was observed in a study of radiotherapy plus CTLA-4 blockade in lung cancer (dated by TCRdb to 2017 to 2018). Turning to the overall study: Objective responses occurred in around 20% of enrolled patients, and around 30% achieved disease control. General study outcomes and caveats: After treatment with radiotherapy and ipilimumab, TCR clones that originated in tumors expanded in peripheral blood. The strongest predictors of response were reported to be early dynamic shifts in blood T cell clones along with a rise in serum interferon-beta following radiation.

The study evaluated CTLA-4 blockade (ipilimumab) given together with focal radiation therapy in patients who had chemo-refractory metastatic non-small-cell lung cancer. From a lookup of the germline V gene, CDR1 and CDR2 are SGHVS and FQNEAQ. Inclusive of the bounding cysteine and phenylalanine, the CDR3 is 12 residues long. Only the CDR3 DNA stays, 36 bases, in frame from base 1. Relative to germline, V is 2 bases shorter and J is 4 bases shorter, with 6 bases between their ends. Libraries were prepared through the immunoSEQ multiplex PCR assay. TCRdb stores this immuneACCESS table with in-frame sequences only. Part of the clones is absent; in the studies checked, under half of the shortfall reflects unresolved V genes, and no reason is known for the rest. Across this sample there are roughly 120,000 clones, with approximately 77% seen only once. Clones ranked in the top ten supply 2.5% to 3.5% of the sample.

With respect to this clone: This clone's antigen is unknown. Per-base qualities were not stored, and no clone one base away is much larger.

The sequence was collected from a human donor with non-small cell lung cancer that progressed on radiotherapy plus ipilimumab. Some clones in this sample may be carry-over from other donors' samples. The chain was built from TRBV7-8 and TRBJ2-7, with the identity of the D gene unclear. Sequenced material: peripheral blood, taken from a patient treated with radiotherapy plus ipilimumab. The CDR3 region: CASSLRSYEQYF. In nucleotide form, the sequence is TGTGCCAGCAGCTTACGATCATACGAGCAGTACTTC.